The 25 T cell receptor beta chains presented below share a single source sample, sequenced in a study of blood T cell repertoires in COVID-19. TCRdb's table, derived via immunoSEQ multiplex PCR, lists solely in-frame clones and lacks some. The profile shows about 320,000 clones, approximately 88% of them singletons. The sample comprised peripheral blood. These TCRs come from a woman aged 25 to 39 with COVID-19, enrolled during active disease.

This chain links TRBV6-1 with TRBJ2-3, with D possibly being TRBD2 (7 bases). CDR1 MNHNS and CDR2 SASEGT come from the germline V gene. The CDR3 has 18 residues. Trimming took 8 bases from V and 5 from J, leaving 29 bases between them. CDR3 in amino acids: CASCVAEGVGGGRDTQYF. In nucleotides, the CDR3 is TGTGCCAGCTGTGTTGCGGAGGGGGTGGGCGGGGGCCGAGATACGCAGTATTTT.

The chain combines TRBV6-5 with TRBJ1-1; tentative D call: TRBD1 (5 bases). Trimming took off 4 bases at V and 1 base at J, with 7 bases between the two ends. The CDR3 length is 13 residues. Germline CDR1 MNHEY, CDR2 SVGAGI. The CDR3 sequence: CASSFQGNTEAFF. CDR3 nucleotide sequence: TGTGCCAGCAGTTTTCAGGGGAACACTGAAGCTTTCTTT.

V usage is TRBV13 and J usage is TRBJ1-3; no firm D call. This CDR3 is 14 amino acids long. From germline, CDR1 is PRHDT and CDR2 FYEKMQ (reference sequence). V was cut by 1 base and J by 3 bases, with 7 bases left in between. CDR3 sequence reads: CASSLAGSGNTIYF. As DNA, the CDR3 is TGTGCCAGCAGCTTAGCTGGTAGTGGAAACACCATATATTTT.

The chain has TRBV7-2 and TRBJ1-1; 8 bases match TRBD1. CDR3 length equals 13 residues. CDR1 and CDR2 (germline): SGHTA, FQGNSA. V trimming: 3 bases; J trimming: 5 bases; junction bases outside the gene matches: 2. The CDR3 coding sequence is TGTGCCAGCAGCTTGGACAGGGCTACTGAAGCTTTCTTT. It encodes CASSLDRATEAFF.

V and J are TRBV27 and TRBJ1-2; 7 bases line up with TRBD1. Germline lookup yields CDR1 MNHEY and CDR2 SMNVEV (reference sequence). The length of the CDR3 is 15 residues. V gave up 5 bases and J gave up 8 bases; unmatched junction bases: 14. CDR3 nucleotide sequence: TGTGCCAGCAGTGTCAGGACAGGTGCCCCGGGCGGCTACACCTTC. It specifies CASSVRTGAPGGYTF.

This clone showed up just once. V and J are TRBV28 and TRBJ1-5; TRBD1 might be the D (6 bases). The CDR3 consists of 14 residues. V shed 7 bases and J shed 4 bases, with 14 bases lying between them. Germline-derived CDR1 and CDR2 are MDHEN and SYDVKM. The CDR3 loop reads CASTPGAINQPQHF. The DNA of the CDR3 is TGTGCCAGCACCCCAGGGGCGATTAATCAGCCCCAGCATTTT.

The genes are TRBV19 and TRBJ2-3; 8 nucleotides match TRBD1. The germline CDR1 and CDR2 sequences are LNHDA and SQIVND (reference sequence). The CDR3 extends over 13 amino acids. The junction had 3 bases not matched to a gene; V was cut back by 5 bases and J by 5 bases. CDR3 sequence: CASSADRGDTQYF. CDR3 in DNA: TGTGCCAGTAGTGCAGACAGGGGAGATACGCAGTATTTT.

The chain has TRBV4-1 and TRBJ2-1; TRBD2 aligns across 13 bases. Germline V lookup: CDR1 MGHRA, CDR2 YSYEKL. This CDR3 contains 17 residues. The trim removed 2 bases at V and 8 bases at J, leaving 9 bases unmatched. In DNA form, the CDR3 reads TGCGCCAGCAGCCAAACGATACTAGCGGGGGGGCAATATGAGCAGTTCTTC. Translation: CASSQTILAGGQYEQFF.

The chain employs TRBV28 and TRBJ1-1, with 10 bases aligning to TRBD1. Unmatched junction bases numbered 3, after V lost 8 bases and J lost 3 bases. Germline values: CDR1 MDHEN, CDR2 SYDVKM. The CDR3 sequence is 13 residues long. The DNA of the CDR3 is TGTGCCAGCGGACAGGGGGGATACACTGAAGCTTTCTTT. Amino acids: CASGQGGYTEAFF.

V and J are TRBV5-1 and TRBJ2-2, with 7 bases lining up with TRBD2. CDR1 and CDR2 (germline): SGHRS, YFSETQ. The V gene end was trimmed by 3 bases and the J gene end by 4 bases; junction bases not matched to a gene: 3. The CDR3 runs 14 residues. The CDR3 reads CASSWDYLTGELFF. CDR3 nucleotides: TGCGCCAGCAGCTGGGACTACCTCACCGGGGAGCTGTTTTTT.

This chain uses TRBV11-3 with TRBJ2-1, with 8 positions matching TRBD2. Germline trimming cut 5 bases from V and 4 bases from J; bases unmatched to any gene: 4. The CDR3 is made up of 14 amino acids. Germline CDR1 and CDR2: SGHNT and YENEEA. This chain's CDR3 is CASSPGGLYNEQFF. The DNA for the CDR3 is TGTGCCAGCAGCCCGGGGGGGTTGTACAATGAGCAGTTCTTC.

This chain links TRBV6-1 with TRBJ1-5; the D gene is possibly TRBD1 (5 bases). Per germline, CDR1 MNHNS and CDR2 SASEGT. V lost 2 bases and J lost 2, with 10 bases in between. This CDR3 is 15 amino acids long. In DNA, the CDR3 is TGTGCCAGCAGTGAATGGATCAGGGGCAATCAGCCCCAGCATTTT. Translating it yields CASSEWIRGNQPQHF.

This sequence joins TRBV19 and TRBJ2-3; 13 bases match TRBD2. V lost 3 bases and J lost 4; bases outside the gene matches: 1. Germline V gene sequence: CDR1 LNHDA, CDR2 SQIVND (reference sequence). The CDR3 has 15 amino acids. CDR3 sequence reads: CASSMTSGGSDTQYF. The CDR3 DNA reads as TGTGCCAGTAGTATGACTAGCGGGGGGTCAGATACGCAGTATTTT.

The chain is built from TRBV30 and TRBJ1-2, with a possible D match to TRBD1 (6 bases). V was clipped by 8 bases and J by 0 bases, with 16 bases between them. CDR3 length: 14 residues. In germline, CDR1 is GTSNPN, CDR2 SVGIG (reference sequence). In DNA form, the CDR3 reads TGTGCCCGGGGCCCGACAGGAGCTAACTATGGCTACACCTTC. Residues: CARGPTGANYGYTF.

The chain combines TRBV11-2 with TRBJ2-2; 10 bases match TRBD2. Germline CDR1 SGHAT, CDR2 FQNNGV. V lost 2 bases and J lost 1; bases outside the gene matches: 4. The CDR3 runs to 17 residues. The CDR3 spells CASSLWGLALNTGELFF. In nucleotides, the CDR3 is TGTGCCAGCAGCTTATGGGGACTAGCGCTGAACACCGGGGAGCTGTTTTTT. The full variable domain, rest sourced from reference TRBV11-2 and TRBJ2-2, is EAGVAQSPRYKIIEKRQSVAFWCNPISGHATLYWYQQILGQGPKLLIQFQNNGVVDDSQLPKDRFSAERLKGVDSTLKIQPAKLEDSAVYLCASSLWGLALNTGELFFGEGSRLTVL.

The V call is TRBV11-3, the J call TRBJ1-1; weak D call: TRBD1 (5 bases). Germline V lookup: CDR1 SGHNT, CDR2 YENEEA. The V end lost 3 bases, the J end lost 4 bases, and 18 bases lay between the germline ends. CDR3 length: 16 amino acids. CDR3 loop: CASSFFRPERGTEAFF. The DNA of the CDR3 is TGTGCCAGCAGCTTCTTTCGACCAGAAAGGGGCACTGAAGCTTTCTTT.

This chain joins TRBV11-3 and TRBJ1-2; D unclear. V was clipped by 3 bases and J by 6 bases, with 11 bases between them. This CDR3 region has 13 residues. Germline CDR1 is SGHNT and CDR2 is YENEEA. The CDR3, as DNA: TGTGCCAGCAGCTTCAACGGGTGGGATGGCTACACCTTC. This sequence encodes CASSFNGWDGYTF. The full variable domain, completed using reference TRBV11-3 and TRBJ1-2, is EAGVVQSPRYKIIEKKQPVAFWCNPISGHNTLYWYLQNLGQGPELLIRYENEEAVDDSQLPKDRFSAERLKGVDSTLKIQPAELGDSAVYLCASSFNGWDGYTFGSGTRLTVV.

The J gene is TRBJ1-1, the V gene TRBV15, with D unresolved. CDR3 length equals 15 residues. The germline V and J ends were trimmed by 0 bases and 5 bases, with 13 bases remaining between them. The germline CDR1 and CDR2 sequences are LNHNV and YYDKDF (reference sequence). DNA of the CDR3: TGTGCCACCAGCAGAGAATCGGAGGTGGGGACTGAAGCTTTCTTT. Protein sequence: CATSRESEVGTEAFF.

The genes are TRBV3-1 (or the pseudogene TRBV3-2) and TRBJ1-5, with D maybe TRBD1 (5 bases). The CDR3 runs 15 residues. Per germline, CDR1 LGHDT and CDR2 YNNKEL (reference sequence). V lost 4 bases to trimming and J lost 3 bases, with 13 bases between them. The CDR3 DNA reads TGTGCCAGCAGCCTTTCGACAGTGCCCAATCAGCCCCAGCATTTT. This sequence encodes CASSLSTVPNQPQHF.

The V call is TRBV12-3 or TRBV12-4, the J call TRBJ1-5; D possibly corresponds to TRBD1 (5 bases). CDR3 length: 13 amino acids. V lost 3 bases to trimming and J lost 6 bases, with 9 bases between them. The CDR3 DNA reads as TGTGCCAGCAGTTTCAGGGAAAGTCAGCCCCAGCATTTT. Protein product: CASSFRESQPQHF.

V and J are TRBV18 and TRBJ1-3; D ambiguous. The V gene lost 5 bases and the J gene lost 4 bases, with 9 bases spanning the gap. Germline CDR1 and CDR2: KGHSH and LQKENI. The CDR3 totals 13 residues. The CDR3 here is CASSGGPGNTIYF. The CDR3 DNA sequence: TGTGCCAGCTCAGGAGGGCCCGGAAACACCATATATTTT. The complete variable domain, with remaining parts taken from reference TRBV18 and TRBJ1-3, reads NAGVMQNPRHLVRRRGQEARLRCSPMKGHSHVYWYRQLPEEGLKFMVYLQKENIIDESGMPKERFSAEFPKEGPSILRIQQVVRGDSAAYFCASSGGPGNTIYFGEGSWLTVV.

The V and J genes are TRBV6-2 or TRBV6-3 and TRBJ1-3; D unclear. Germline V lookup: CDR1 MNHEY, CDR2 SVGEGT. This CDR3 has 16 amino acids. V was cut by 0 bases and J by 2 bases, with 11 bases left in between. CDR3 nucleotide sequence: TGTGCCAGCAGTTACTCCCACAGCGGACCTGGAAACACCATATATTTT. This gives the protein CASSYSHSGPGNTIYF.

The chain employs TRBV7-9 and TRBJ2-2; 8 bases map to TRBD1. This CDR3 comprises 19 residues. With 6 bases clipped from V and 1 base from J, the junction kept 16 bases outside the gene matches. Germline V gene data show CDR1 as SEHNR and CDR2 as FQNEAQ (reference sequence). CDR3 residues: CASSYTGTGLGKNTGELFF. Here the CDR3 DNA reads TGTGCCAGCAGTTACACCGGGACAGGTCTGGGGAAGAACACCGGGGAGCTGTTTTTT.

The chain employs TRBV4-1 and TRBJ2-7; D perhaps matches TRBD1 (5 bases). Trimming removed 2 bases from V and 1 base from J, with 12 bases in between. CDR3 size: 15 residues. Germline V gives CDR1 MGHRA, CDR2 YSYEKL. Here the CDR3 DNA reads TGCGCCAGCAGCCAAATTGGTGCAGGGTCCTACGAGCAGTACTTC. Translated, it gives CASSQIGAGSYEQYF.

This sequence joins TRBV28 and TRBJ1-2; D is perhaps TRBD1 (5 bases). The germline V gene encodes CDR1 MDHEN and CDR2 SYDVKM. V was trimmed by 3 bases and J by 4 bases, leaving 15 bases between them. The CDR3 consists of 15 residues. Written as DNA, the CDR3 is TGTGCCAGCAGTTTGGTAGCTTGGGGCGCCTATGGCTACACCTTC. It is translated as CASSLVAWGAYGYTF.